The TCR beta chain under discussion was sequenced for a study of CD8 T cells in Susac syndrome. The T cells that were sequenced for TCR beta were CD8+ and CD4+ cells from blood. Germline CDR1 SGHRS, CDR2 YFSETQ. Trimming pared 0 bases from V and 12 bases from J, leaving 13 bases between. This CDR3 has 13 residues. Random hexamers were used to reverse transcribe the RNA input (about 0.5 to 1 ug). By means of immunoSEQ multiplex PCR, TCR beta CDR3 spanning 54 Vbeta and 13 Jbeta underwent amplification. TCRdb reprocessed the immunoSEQ multiplex PCR reads via MiXCR and lists one record per CDR3 protein. The sample lists some 120,000 distinct CDR3 sequences, around 94% occurring once.

Sequenced input: CD4+ T cells from PBMCs. The clonotype originates from a human donor in good health. This chain connects TRBV5-1 to TRBJ1-5; D ambiguous. The CDR3: CASSLGVGRRQHF. The DNA of the CDR3 is TGCGCCAGCAGCTTGGGTGTCGGGAGACGCCAGCATTTT.